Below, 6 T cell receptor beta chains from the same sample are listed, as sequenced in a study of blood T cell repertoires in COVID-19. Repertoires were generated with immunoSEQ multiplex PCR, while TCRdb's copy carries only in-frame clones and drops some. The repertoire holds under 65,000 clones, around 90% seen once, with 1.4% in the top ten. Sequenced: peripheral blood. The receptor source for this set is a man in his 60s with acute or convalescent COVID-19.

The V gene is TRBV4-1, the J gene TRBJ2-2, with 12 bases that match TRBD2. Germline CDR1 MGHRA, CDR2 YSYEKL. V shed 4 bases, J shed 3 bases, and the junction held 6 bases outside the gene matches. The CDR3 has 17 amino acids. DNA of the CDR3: TGCGCCAGCAGCCCGCTAGCGGGAGGGCCCGACACCGGGGAGCTGTTTTTT. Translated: CASSPLAGGPDTGELFF.

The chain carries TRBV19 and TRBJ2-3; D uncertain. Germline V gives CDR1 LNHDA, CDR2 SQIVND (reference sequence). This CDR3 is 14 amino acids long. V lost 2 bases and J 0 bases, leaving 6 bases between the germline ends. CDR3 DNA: TGTGCCAGTAGTATACAAGCTAGCACAGATACGCAGTATTTT. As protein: CASSIQASTDTQYF.

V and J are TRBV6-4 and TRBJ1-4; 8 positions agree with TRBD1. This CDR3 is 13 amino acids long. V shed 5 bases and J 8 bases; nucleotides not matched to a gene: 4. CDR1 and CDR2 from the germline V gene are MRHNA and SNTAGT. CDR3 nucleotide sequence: TGTGCCAGCAGTCAGGGGGCGGGAGAAAAACTGTTTTTT. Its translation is CASSQGAGEKLFF.

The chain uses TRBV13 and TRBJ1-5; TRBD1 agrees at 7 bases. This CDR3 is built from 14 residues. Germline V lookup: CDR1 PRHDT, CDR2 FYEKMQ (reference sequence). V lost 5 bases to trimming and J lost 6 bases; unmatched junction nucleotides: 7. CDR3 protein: CASSPGGMGQPQHF. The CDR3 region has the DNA TGTGCCAGCAGCCCAGGGGGAATGGGTCAGCCCCAGCATTTT.

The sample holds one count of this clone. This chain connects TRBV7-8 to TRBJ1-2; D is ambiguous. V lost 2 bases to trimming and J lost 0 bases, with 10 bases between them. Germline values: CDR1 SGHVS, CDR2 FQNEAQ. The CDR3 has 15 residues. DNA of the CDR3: TGTGCCAGCAGCTTAAGTGCCAGATCTAACTATGGCTACACCTTC. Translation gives CASSLSARSNYGYTF.

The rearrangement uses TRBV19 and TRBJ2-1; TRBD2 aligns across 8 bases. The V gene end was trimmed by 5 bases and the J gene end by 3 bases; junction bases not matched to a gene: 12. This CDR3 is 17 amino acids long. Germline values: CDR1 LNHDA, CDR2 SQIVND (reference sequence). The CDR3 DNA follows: TGTGCCAGTAGTCTAGGTGGTAGCGGGGTTAACTACAATGAGCAGTTCTTC. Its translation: CASSLGGSGVNYNEQFF.